This TCR beta chain is from a study of cytomegalovirus exposure and HLA in healthy donors. Assay used: immunoSEQ multiplex PCR; TCRdb lists only in-frame clones, some missing. In the table there are over 45,000 clones, 90% to 95% of which are singletons. Overall study findings and caveats: The study recorded 150 to 200 TCR beta chains that were cytomegalovirus-associated. In vitro confirmation showed three CMV-associated chains to be CMV antigen specific. Usually a TCR sequence was rare, but some public TCRs were found in many donors.

Donors came from a validation cohort of over 100 subjects, distinct from the first 666-subject cohort. The count of this clone is one. Its specificity is unknown. This CDR3 has 16 amino acids. Trimming took 8 bases from V and 5 from J; bases not matched to a gene: 12. Per the germline V gene, CDR1 is SQVTM and CDR2 is ANQGSEA. The chain combines TRBV29-1 with TRBJ2-2; 12 bases are a match to TRBD2. The receptor comes from a woman aged 18-29 years in good health and CMV-seronegative. Sequencing input: PBMCs. DNA for the CDR3: TGCAGCATTGCGGGACTAGCGGGCCTTAGGACCGGGGAGCTGTTTTTT. This translates into CSIAGLAGLRTGELFF.